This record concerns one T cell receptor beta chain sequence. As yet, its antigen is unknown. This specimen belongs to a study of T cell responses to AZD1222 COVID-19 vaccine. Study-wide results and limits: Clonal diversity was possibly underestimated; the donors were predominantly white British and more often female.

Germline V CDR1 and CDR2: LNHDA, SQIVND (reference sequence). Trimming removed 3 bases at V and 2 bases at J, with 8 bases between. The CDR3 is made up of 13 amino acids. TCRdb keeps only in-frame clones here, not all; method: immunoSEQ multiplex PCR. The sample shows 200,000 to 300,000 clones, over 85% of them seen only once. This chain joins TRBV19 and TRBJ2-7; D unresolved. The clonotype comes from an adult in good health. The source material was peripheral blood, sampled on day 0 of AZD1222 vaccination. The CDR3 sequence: CASSMGAAYEQYF. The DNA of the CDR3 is TGTGCCAGTAGTATGGGCGCAGCCTACGAGCAGTACTTC.